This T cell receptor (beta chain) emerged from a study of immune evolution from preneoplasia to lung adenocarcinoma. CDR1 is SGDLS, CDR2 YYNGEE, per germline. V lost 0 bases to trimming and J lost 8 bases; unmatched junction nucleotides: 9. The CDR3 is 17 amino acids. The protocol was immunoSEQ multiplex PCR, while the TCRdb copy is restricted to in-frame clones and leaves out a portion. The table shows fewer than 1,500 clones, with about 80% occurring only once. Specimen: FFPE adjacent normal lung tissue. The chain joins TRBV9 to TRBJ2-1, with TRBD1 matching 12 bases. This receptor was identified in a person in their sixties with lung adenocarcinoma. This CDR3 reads CASSVEAGTGGIDEQFF. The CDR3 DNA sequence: TGTGCCAGCAGCGTAGAGGCAGGGACAGGGGGCATCGATGAGCAGTTCTTC.